This TCR beta chain emerged from a study of resident and recirculating memory T cells in vitiligo. Study-wide results and limits: Different lesions suggested infiltration by different T cell clones. No single dominant TCR clone appeared; lesion clonality varied.

Assay used: immunoSEQ multiplex PCR; TCRdb lists only in-frame clones, some missing. The sample records around 76,000 clones, roughly 92% being singletons. Germline trimming cut 5 bases from V and 5 bases from J; bases unmatched to any gene: 8. The CDR3 has 14 amino acids. Germline V gives CDR1 SGHTA, CDR2 FQGNSA. About this clone itself: The antigen is unknown.

This chain uses TRBV7-2 with TRBJ2-5; 7 positions agree with TRBD2. Sequenced input: blood. This clonotype was obtained from a male donor with vitiligo. CDR3 bases: TGTGCCAGCAGCCGCGGGGGACCATCGGAGACCCAGTACTTC. This translates into CASSRGGPSETQYF.